This T cell receptor beta chain came from a study of OX40 agonist ivuxolimab in advanced cancers. Study summary: Subjects had a mean age of roughly 60 years, with a range of 23 to 79; less than 90% were male. Overall study findings and caveats: Expanded clones were, on average, more numerous in CD8+ T cells than in CD4+. In the 0.1 to 3.0 mg/kg range, CD4+ and CD8+ blood T cells had expanded clonally by week 6.

From germline, CDR1 is SGHDT and CDR2 YYEEEE. The CDR3 has 12 amino acids. V lost 0 bases, J lost 5 bases, and 5 bases lay in between. Data came from immunoSEQ multiplex PCR; TCRdb stores just in-frame clones and leaves some out. This table has 75,000 to 100,000 clones, 80% to 90% appearing once. Comment on this clone: Its matching antigen is unknown.

Exclusion applied to patients with autoimmune disease history or systemic immunosuppression. The sample here was CD4+ or CD8+ T cells sorted from blood, taken in a trial of the OX40 agonist ivuxolimab. V and J are TRBV5-6 and TRBJ2-5; D remains unclear. This receptor was obtained from an adult with an advanced solid tumor such as melanoma, head and neck, liver or kidney cancer. The CDR3 DNA reads TGTGCCAGCAGCTTGGCCAGCGAGACCCAGTACTTC. It specifies CASSLASETQYF.